This T cell receptor (beta chain) was sequenced for a study of a mutant IDH1 vaccine in newly diagnosed glioma. Study-level information: Antecedent treatment encompassed radiotherapy, temozolomide, or their combination; the majority received both. Overall study findings and caveats: It was about 92% of patients that developed vaccine-induced immune responses. Pseudoprogression appeared independent of alterations in top peripheral clonotypes.

A remark on this clone: Its specificity is unknown.

Time point specified: baseline, week 1 (first vaccination visit). Treatment denoted: pre-vaccination baseline after standard-of-care therapy. Each astrocytoma in the donors was new, WHO grade 3 or 4, IDH1-mutant and ATRX-lost. Here immunoSEQ multiplex PCR was the method, and the copy in TCRdb shows in-frame clones only, minus some. The table includes 85,000 to 100,000 clones, 70% to 90% detected once. The receptor was isolated from a woman between 50 and 59 years old with glioma. Here the sequenced sample was PBMCs, taken from a glioma patient treated with radiotherapy, temozolomide or both.

The CDR3: CASSPLNTGYGNQPQHF. CDR3 sequence (DNA): TGTGCCAGTAGTCCGCTTAACACAGGGTACGGCAATCAGCCCCAGCATTTT. V gene TRBV19 combines with J gene TRBJ1-5; maybe TRBD1 (6 bases). The germline V gene encodes CDR1 LNHDA and CDR2 SQIVND (reference sequence). V was clipped by 5 bases and J by 2 bases, with 19 bases between them. The CDR3 loop spans 17 amino acids.